What follows is one TCR beta chain and its context. Its antigen is unidentified. Time point specified: late sampling 161 to 241 days after vaccination in three convalescent patients. Treatment given: roughly 11-day PBMC culture with coronavirus spike peptide pools or control peptides (ViraFEST assay). Using peptide pools, antigen-specific T cells were expanded in ViraFEST before TCRs were sequenced. The data are from a study of vaccination and CD4 T cells after COVID-19. Whole-study results and caveats: SARS-CoV-2-reactive clonotypes showed a nonsignificant median rise from roughly 22 to 38.

Trimming took 3 bases from V and 8 from J, leaving 14 bases between them. The CDR3 contains 14 residues. Germline-derived CDR1 and CDR2 are SGHTA and FQGNSA. Cultured CD4+ T-cell DNA underwent Oncomine TCR Beta short-read sequencing. MiXCR, run by TCRdb on the PCR reads, gives a single entry per CDR3 protein. The sample lists 23,000 or so distinct CDR3 sequences, less than 40% occurring once. The source is a human donor who had recovered from COVID-19. The sample in question was CD4+ T cells from blood, cultured in vitro, obtained about 7 months after SARS-CoV-2 vaccination. The chain joins TRBV7-2 to TRBJ2-1; maybe TRBD1 (5 bases). CDR3 residues: CASSFSSGIHEQFF. As DNA, the CDR3 is TGTGCCAGCAGCTTTTCCTCAGGGATCCATGAGCAGTTCTTC.